The 18 T cell receptor beta chains below all came from one sample that was sequenced in a study of cytomegalovirus exposure and HLA in healthy donors. With 60 Vbeta and 13 Jbeta primers, the PCR was carried out. TCRdb's table, derived via immunoSEQ multiplex PCR, lists solely in-frame clones and lacks some. The sample lists around 64,000 clones, 55% to 80% occurring once. Input material: PBMCs. These receptors were taken from a woman aged 50 to 65 in good health and CMV-seronegative.

The chain carries TRBV28 and TRBJ1-5, with 7 bases fitting TRBD1. There are 16 residues in the CDR3. CDR1 is MDHEN and CDR2 is SYDVKM in the germline V gene. Trimming at V came to 2 bases and at J to 5 bases, leaving 9 bases not matched to a gene. CDR3 in DNA: TGTGCCAGCAGTTTACTCCCGGGGGACAGCTATCAGCCCCAGCATTTT. Translated, it gives CASSLLPGDSYQPQHF.

The gene calls are TRBV7-2 and TRBJ1-2; a weak D match, TRBD1 (6 bases). V lost 6 bases and J lost 2, with 10 bases in between. Looked up from germline, CDR1 is SGHTA and CDR2 is FQGNSA. The CDR3 is 13 residues long. CDR3 sequence reads: CASRDTGNYGYTF. CDR3 DNA: TGTGCCAGCAGGGACACAGGGAACTATGGCTACACCTTC.

Only a few counts were recorded for this clone. This chain connects TRBV18 to TRBJ1-5, with a weak D call TRBD1 (6 bases). The germline CDR1 and CDR2 sequences are KGHSH and LQKENI. The CDR3 contains 15 residues. With 2 bases removed from V and 6 bases from J, the gap between germline ends came to 14 bases. The CDR3 here is CASSPRGGYIQPQHF. For the CDR3, the DNA is TGTGCCAGCTCACCAAGGGGGGGCTATATTCAGCCCCAGCATTTT.

The chain joins TRBV5-3 to TRBJ1-3; 10 bases are shared with TRBD1. TRBV5-3 is an open reading frame whose function is uncertain. Trimming at V came to 8 bases and at J to 4 bases, leaving 12 bases not matched to a gene. The length of the CDR3 is 16 residues. The CDR3 protein is CASSLPGTGAGNTIYF. The DNA of the CDR3 is TGTGCCAGTTCCCTCCCCGGGACAGGGGCGGGAAACACCATATATTTT.

The chain recombines TRBV10-1 with TRBJ2-7; 8 nucleotides agree with TRBD1. The CDR3 runs 20 residues. Per germline, CDR1 WNHNN and CDR2 SYGVQD (reference sequence). Trimming took 2 bases from V and 4 from J; bases not matched to a gene: 22. The CDR3 DNA follows: TGCGCCAGCAGTGAGCCCGGCGGCAGGGGGCAAAATGGAAGTATTTACGAGCAGTACTTC. Translation: CASSEPGGRGQNGSIYEQYF.

The V gene is TRBV7-3, the J gene TRBJ1-1; D may be TRBD1 (5 bases). The CDR3 runs to 13 residues. Germline CDR1 is SGHTA and CDR2 is FQGTGA. The germline V and J ends were trimmed by 3 bases and 6 bases, with 11 bases remaining between them. For the CDR3, the DNA is TGTGCCAGCAGCTTTCAGGGCGGGGCTGAAGCTTTCTTT. Translated: CASSFQGGAEAFF.

V gene TRBV30 combines with J gene TRBJ2-5, with D possibly TRBD1 on 6 matching bases. This CDR3 is 13 amino acids long. Per germline, CDR1 GTSNPN and CDR2 SVGIG (reference sequence). The V end was cut by 2 bases, the J end by 5 bases, with 12 bases between. In nucleotides, the CDR3 is TGTGCCTGGAGTACGGGACATTTGGAGACCCAGTACTTC. It yields the protein CAWSTGHLETQYF. Combining the CDR3 with reference TRBV30 and TRBJ2-5 gives the whole variable domain SQTIHQWPATLVQPVGSPLSLECTVEGTSNPNLYWYRQAAGRGLQLLFYSVGIGQISSEVPQNLSASRPQDRQFILSSKKLLLSDSGFYLCAWSTGHLETQYFGPGTRLLVL.

The chain joins TRBV9 to TRBJ2-7; maybe TRBD2 (7 bases). There are 14 residues in the CDR3. The V gene's germline CDR1 is SGDLS and CDR2 YYNGEE. V lost 5 bases to trimming and J lost 3 bases, with 15 bases between them. The CDR3 loop is CASSTGGGGYEQYF. The CDR3 region has the DNA TGTGCCAGCAGTACCGGGGGAGGGGGCTACGAGCAGTACTTC. Filled out from reference TRBV9 and TRBJ2-7, the complete variable domain reads DSGVTQTPKHLITATGQRVTLRCSPRSGDLSVYWYQQSLDQGLQFLIQYYNGEERAKGNILERFSAQQFPDLHSELNLSSLELGDSALYFCASSTGGGGYEQYFGPGTRLTVT.

The chain links TRBV5-1 to TRBJ2-7; possible D gene TRBD2, 5 bases. V lost 0 bases and J 6 bases, leaving 19 bases between the germline ends. This CDR3 comprises 16 residues. The germline CDR1 and CDR2 sequences are SGHRS and YFSETQ. This CDR3 is CASSLARDLTIREQYF. The CDR3 DNA reads TGCGCCAGCAGCTTGGCTCGGGATCTCACAATCCGCGAGCAGTACTTC.

In this sample, this clone turned up many times. The rearrangement links TRBV6-6 to TRBJ1-3; no firm D call. The CDR3 spans 15 residues. Germline loops: CDR1 MNHNY, CDR2 SVGAGI (reference sequence). Deletions cut 6 bases from V and 4 bases from J, with 16 bases between. CDR3 DNA sequence: TGTGCCAGCAGACCCAGGTGGGCCGGCGGAAACACCATATATTTT. It yields the protein CASRPRWAGGNTIYF.

The CDR3 spells CASSGLAGGYEQYF. For the CDR3, the DNA is TGTGCCAGCAGCGGACTAGCGGGAGGCTACGAGCAGTACTTC. V and J are TRBV2 and TRBJ2-7, with 14 bases that match TRBD2. Trimming removed 6 bases from V and 3 bases from J; junction bases left unmatched: 1. Germline CDR1 reads SNHLY; CDR2 reads FYNNEI. This CDR3 has 14 residues.

The V and J genes are TRBV5-1 and TRBJ1-1; 8 bases agree with TRBD1. The CDR3 runs 16 residues. Germline assignment: CDR1 SGHRS and CDR2 YFSETQ. Losses at the gene ends were 4 bases for V and 3 bases for J; bases not matched to a gene: 11. CDR3 DNA: TGCGCCAGCAGCCACCGACAGGGGATGACGGACACTGAAGCTTTCTTT. Amino acids: CASSHRQGMTDTEAFF.

The chain recombines TRBV6-5 with TRBJ1-5; 7 nucleotides match TRBD1. The CDR3 contains 14 residues. Germline V gene lookup returns CDR1 MNHEY and CDR2 SVGAGI. Losses at the gene ends were 5 bases for V and 7 bases for J; bases not matched to a gene: 8. DNA for the CDR3: TGTGCCAGCAGTCCCCACAGGGGAGGACAGCCCCAGCATTTT. This codes for CASSPHRGGQPQHF.

The rearrangement joins TRBV9 to TRBJ2-6, with D perhaps TRBD1 (6 bases). Germline loops: CDR1 SGDLS, CDR2 YYNGEE. The CDR3 runs 15 residues. V dropped 3 bases and J dropped 1 base, with 8 bases sitting between them. The CDR3 DNA follows: TGTGCCAGCAGCGCACAGGGATCTGGGGCCAACGTCCTGACTTTC. As protein: CASSAQGSGANVLTF.

The genes are TRBV6-6 and TRBJ1-2; tentatively, D is TRBD1 (6 bases). Trimming cost V 5 bases and J 3 bases, with 13 bases left between them. From germline, CDR1 is MNHNY and CDR2 SVGAGI (reference sequence). The CDR3 runs 14 residues. CDR3 sequence (DNA): TGTGCCAGCAGTCCAGTCAGGGGAGACTATGGCTACACCTTC. This sequence encodes CASSPVRGDYGYTF.

The chain recombines TRBV9 with TRBJ2-1; 7 nucleotides agree with TRBD2. CDR3 length: 14 amino acids. V shed 0 bases and J 6 bases; nucleotides not matched to a gene: 3. CDR1 and CDR2 from the germline V gene are SGDLS and YYNGEE. DNA for the CDR3: TGTGCCAGCAGCGTAGGGGCTAGCGGCAATGAGCAGTTCTTC. Translating gives CASSVGASGNEQFF. Based on the CDR3 plus reference TRBV9 and TRBJ2-1, the full variable domain is DSGVTQTPKHLITATGQRVTLRCSPRSGDLSVYWYQQSLDQGLQFLIQYYNGEERAKGNILERFSAQQFPDLHSELNLSSLELGDSALYFCASSVGASGNEQFFGPGTRLTVL.

The V and J genes are TRBV9 and TRBJ2-5; 15 bases match TRBD2. The germline CDR1 and CDR2 sequences are SGDLS and YYNGEE. The ends lost 4 bases at V and 0 bases at J; junction bases unmatched: 4. The CDR3 is made up of 17 amino acids. CDR3 in DNA: TGTGCCAGCAGCCTCGGGACTAGCGGGGGGTACCAAGAGACCCAGTACTTC. Protein: CASSLGTSGGYQETQYF.

CDR3 residues: CAINTSYEQYF. CDR3 sequence (DNA): TGTGCCATCAACACATCCTACGAGCAGTACTTC. This chain uses TRBV28 with TRBJ2-7; D unresolved. V gave up 10 bases and J gave up 1 base, with 8 bases separating them. The germline gives CDR1 MDHEN, CDR2 SYDVKM. This CDR3 is built from 11 residues.